These 29 T cell receptor beta chains originate from one sample sequenced in a study of cytomegalovirus exposure and HLA in healthy donors. TCRdb's copy holds only in-frame clones and misses some; the assay was immunoSEQ multiplex PCR. The table lists about 140,000 clones, 84% of them singletons, with about 1.5% in the top ten. The sample comprised PBMCs. These receptors all stem from a woman in her 30s in good health and CMV-seronegative.

The rearrangement joins TRBV19 to TRBJ2-7, with D perhaps TRBD1 (7 bases). Germline values: CDR1 LNHDA, CDR2 SQIVND (reference sequence). The CDR3 is made up of 12 amino acids. The V end was cut by 5 bases, the J end by 7 bases, with 12 bases between. The CDR3 protein is CASSLTGREQYF. Written as DNA, the CDR3 is TGTGCCAGTAGTTTGACAGGGAGGGAGCAGTACTTC.

The chain joins TRBV6-6 to TRBJ2-5; D is perhaps TRBD1 (5 bases). The CDR3 extends over 15 amino acids. Trimming removed 6 bases at V and 7 bases at J, with 21 bases between. Germline loops: CDR1 MNHNY, CDR2 SVGAGI (reference sequence). This chain's CDR3 is CASRKGQAANRTQYF. The CDR3 DNA sequence: TGTGCCAGCAGGAAAGGACAAGCCGCGAATCGGACCCAGTACTTC.

The V and J genes are TRBV9 and TRBJ2-2; 7 bases are shared with TRBD2. V was clipped by 1 base and J by 5 bases; unmatched bases: 8. Germline loops: CDR1 SGDLS, CDR2 YYNGEE. This CDR3 is built from 16 residues. Here the CDR3 DNA reads TGTGCCAGCAGCGTATCTTGGGGGGGGAAGACCGGGGAGCTGTTTTTT. Its translation is CASSVSWGGKTGELFF.

This clone was seen a single time. This chain links TRBV6-6 with TRBJ2-7; 8 bases fit TRBD2. The CDR3 is made up of 14 amino acids. V lost 5 bases, J lost 2 bases, and 5 bases stayed unmatched. The germline CDR1 and CDR2 sequences are MNHNY and SVGAGI (reference sequence). The CDR3 coding sequence is TGTGCCAGCAGTCCCGCGGGAGGAGCCTACGAGCAGTACTTC. This encodes CASSPAGGAYEQYF.

The chain carries TRBV2 and TRBJ1-2; possible D gene TRBD1, 5 bases. V was cut by 8 bases and J by 5 bases, with 15 bases left in between. Germline CDR1 SNHLY, CDR2 FYNNEI. The CDR3 runs 13 residues. Here the CDR3 DNA reads TGTGCCAGCGTGAGACAGTACGAGTATGGCTACACCTTC. It is translated as CASVRQYEYGYTF.

This clone showed up just once. The rearrangement links TRBV11-2 to TRBJ2-5; D is ambiguous. The CDR3 totals 14 residues. V was cut by 1 base and J by 2 bases, with 8 bases left in between. Germline V gene sequence: CDR1 SGHAT, CDR2 FQNNGV. The DNA for the CDR3 is TGTGCCAGCAGCTTAGGGGCAAGGCAAGAGACCCAGTACTTC. It translates to CASSLGARQETQYF.

The chain employs TRBV5-6 and TRBJ2-7, with 12 bases fitting TRBD2. V trimming: 5 bases; J trimming: 4 bases; junction bases outside the gene matches: 7. Germline CDR1 is SGHDT and CDR2 is YYEEEE. CDR3 length equals 15 residues. This CDR3 is CASSSRLAGVYEQYF. CDR3 nucleotides: TGTGCCAGCAGTAGCAGACTAGCGGGGGTTTACGAGCAGTACTTC.

Regarding this clone: It may be a read error: a sequence one base away is much more abundant. The chain has TRBV6-4 and TRBJ2-5, with 13 bases fitting TRBD2. J lost 2 bases, V lost 3 bases, and 0 bases had no gene match. CDR1 and CDR2 from the germline V gene are MRHNA and SNTAGT. This CDR3 has 15 residues. The CDR3 nucleotides are TGTGCCAGCAGTGAACTAGCGGGGGGGCAAGAGACCCAGTACTTC. Its translation: CASSELAGGQETQYF.

This clone was recorded once. The chain is built from TRBV27 and TRBJ2-7, with D perhaps TRBD1 (6 bases). Per the germline V gene, CDR1 is MNHEY and CDR2 is SMNVEV (reference sequence). The CDR3 consists of 14 residues. Between the trimmed V and J ends, which lost 2 bases and 5 bases, there was a span of 13 bases. The CDR3 bases are TGTGCCAGCAGTTTAGGGACACCCCGAGACGAGCAGTACTTC. Amino acids: CASSLGTPRDEQYF.

The table lists this clone with a count of one. The chain couples TRBV5-5 to TRBJ1-4; unclear D gene. Germline lookup yields CDR1 SGHKS and CDR2 YYEKEE (reference sequence). Trimming shortened V by 6 bases and J by 7 bases, and 13 bases separated the two germline ends. The CDR3 totals 13 residues. The CDR3 loop is CASTAGLREKLFF. Written as DNA, the CDR3 is TGTGCCAGCACGGCCGGGTTGCGTGAAAAACTGTTTTTT.

The chain combines TRBV28 with TRBJ1-5; 10 bases match TRBD1. The CDR3 is made up of 17 amino acids. Trimming took 5 bases from V and 3 from J; bases not matched to a gene: 10. The V gene's germline CDR1 is MDHEN and CDR2 SYDVKM. CDR3 loop: CASSTSRQGAVNQPQHF. The DNA of the CDR3 is TGTGCCAGCAGTACATCTCGACAGGGGGCGGTCAATCAGCCCCAGCATTTT.

This clone was detected only once. The rearrangement links TRBV9 to TRBJ2-6, with a tentative D call TRBD1 (6 bases). Deletions cut 3 bases from V and 0 bases from J, with 16 bases between. Germline-derived CDR1 and CDR2 are SGDLS and YYNGEE. This CDR3 has 18 amino acids. The CDR3 loop is CASSAHWGQNSGANVLTF. The CDR3 DNA is TGTGCCAGCAGCGCCCACTGGGGGCAGAACTCTGGGGCCAACGTCCTGACTTTC.

The DNA for the CDR3 is TGTGCCAGCAGTAAACAACATAGCAATCAGCCCCAGCATTTT. It specifies CASSKQHSNQPQHF. This sequence joins TRBV28 and TRBJ1-5; D ambiguous. The germline gives CDR1 MDHEN, CDR2 SYDVKM. Trimming removed 5 bases at V and 0 bases at J, with 8 bases between. This CDR3 is 14 amino acids long.

The chain combines TRBV5-1 with TRBJ1-3, with TRBD1 matching 11 bases. CDR3 length equals 18 residues. Germline assignment: CDR1 SGHRS and CDR2 YFSETQ. The V segment lost 0 bases and the J segment 2 bases; nucleotides outside the gene matches: 7. CDR3 in DNA: TGCGCCAGCAGCTTGGGCCTAGGGACAGGGGGTCCTGGAAACACCATATATTTT. It yields the protein CASSLGLGTGGPGNTIYF.

This sequence joins TRBV5-1 and TRBJ2-7; 11 nucleotides align to TRBD2. The V gene end was trimmed by 4 bases and the J gene end by 2 bases; junction bases not matched to a gene: 5. From germline, CDR1 is SGHRS and CDR2 YFSETQ. The CDR3 is 15 amino acids. The CDR3 region has the DNA TGCGCCAGCAGCGCACTAGCGGGGGAGACCTACGAGCAGTACTTC. Its protein is CASSALAGETYEQYF.

This chain links TRBV5-6 with TRBJ1-2, with 7 nucleotides matching TRBD1. Trimming removed 0 bases from V and 2 bases from J; junction bases left unmatched: 7. Germline-derived CDR1 and CDR2 are SGHDT and YYEEEE. CDR3 length: 16 amino acids. DNA of the CDR3: TGTGCCAGCAGCTTGGGGGTGGGACAGCCAAACTATGGCTACACCTTC. Protein product: CASSLGVGQPNYGYTF.

The DNA of the CDR3 is TGTGCCAGCAGCGGGACAGGGGGAAACCAGCCCCAGCATTTT. It specifies CASSGTGGNQPQHF. The chain carries TRBV27 and TRBJ1-5; 11 bases are shared with TRBD1. The CDR3 spans 14 residues. From germline, CDR1 is MNHEY and CDR2 SMNVEV (reference sequence). Unmatched junction bases numbered 5, after V lost 6 bases and J lost 7 bases.

This chain links TRBV7-2 with TRBJ2-3; weak D call: TRBD2 (6 bases). Trimming removed 5 bases at V and 1 base at J, with 19 bases between. The CDR3 has 17 amino acids. Looked up from germline, CDR1 is SGHTA and CDR2 is FQGNSA. DNA of the CDR3: TGTGCCAGCAGCCCTCCAACCGCGGGGCGGGGCACAGATACGCAGTATTTT. The encoded protein is CASSPPTAGRGTDTQYF.

This clone was recorded only once. The chain couples TRBV28 to TRBJ2-7; D perhaps matches TRBD2 (6 bases). Trimming removed 2 bases from V and 0 bases from J, with 11 bases in between. Germline values: CDR1 MDHEN, CDR2 SYDVKM. The CDR3 is 15 residues long. CDR3 amino acids: CASSLEGLASYEQYF. CDR3 DNA: TGTGCCAGCAGTTTAGAGGGACTGGCCTCCTACGAGCAGTACTTC.

In this sample, this clone turned up once. The chain carries TRBV5-5 and TRBJ2-7; no firm D call. Germline V gene lookup returns CDR1 SGHKS and CDR2 YYEKEE (reference sequence). This CDR3 is built from 14 residues. V lost 5 bases and J 0 bases, leaving 12 bases between the germline ends. CDR3 in amino acids: CASSPWATSYEQYF. DNA of the CDR3: TGTGCCAGCAGTCCGTGGGCTACCTCCTACGAGCAGTACTTC. Filled out from reference TRBV5-5 and TRBJ2-7, the complete variable domain reads DAGVTQSPTHLIKTRGQQVTLRCSPISGHKSVSWYQQVLGQGPQFIFQYYEKEERGRGNFPDRFSARQFPNYSSELNVNALLLGDSALYLCASSPWATSYEQYFGPGTRLTVT.

V usage is TRBV7-9 and J usage is TRBJ2-5; D perhaps matches TRBD2 (6 bases). Per germline, CDR1 SEHNR and CDR2 FQNEAQ (reference sequence). The CDR3 spans 15 residues. Trimming stripped 3 bases from V and 4 bases from J, with 15 bases between. Written as DNA, the CDR3 is TGTGCCAGCAGCTTGGGGACTGGTGCGCGAGAGACCCAGTACTTC. Translated: CASSLGTGARETQYF. Full variable domain (missing parts from reference TRBV7-9 and TRBJ2-5): DTGVSQNPRHKITKRGQNVTFRCDPISEHNRLYWYRQTLGQGPEFLTYFQNEAQLEKSRLLSDRFSAERPKGSFSTLEIQRTEQGDSAMYLCASSLGTGARETQYFGPGTRLLVL.

Only one count was recorded for this clone. V usage is TRBV19 and J usage is TRBJ2-5; tentative D call: TRBD2 (5 bases). V gave up 1 base and J gave up 2 bases, with 5 bases separating them. Germline loops: CDR1 LNHDA, CDR2 SQIVND (reference sequence). CDR3 length equals 13 residues. The CDR3 DNA sequence: TGTGCCAGTAGTATAGCGGGGCAAGAGACCCAGTACTTC. This sequence encodes CASSIAGQETQYF. The whole variable domain, filled in from reference TRBV19 and TRBJ2-5, reads DGGITQSPKYLFRKEGQNVTLSCEQNLNHDAMYWYRQDPGQGLRLIYYSQIVNDFQKGDIAEGYSVSREKKESFPLTVTSAQKNPTAFYLCASSIAGQETQYFGPGTRLLVL.

The V gene is TRBV5-6, the J gene TRBJ1-2; TRBD1 is a possible D gene (6 bases). V was pared by 2 bases and J by 7 bases, with 15 bases between. This CDR3 region has 14 residues. Germline CDR1 reads SGHDT; CDR2 reads YYEEEE. CDR3 protein: CASSLRGFAVGYTF. The CDR3 DNA reads as TGTGCCAGCAGCTTAAGGGGGTTCGCGGTTGGCTACACCTTC.

The chain joins TRBV19 to TRBJ2-3; D is unresolved. CDR3 length: 15 amino acids. CDR1 and CDR2 (germline): LNHDA, SQIVND (reference sequence). V was trimmed by 2 bases and J by 7 bases, leaving 16 bases between them. The CDR3 loop is CASSISPPPRNTQYF. CDR3 in DNA: TGTGCCAGTAGTATAAGTCCCCCGCCTAGAAATACGCAGTATTTT.

In the case of this clone: Other nucleotide sequences from this sample produce the same CDR3. V and J are TRBV2 and TRBJ1-1; TRBD1 matches at 9 bases. The CDR3 runs to 13 residues. With V trimmed by 7 bases and J by 2 bases, 2 bases remained unmatched. From germline, CDR1 is SNHLY and CDR2 FYNNEI. CDR3 loop: CASTGQGNTEAFF. The CDR3 DNA is TGTGCCAGCACGGGACAGGGAAACACTGAAGCTTTCTTT.

This chain joins TRBV7-2 and TRBJ2-7; 10 bases align to TRBD2. V lost 4 bases to trimming and J lost 3 bases; unmatched junction nucleotides: 9. This CDR3 contains 16 residues. Germline values: CDR1 SGHTA, CDR2 FQGNSA. The DNA for the CDR3 is TGTGCCAGCAGCTCGCCTCGGACTAGCGGTAACTACGAGCAGTACTTC. It encodes CASSSPRTSGNYEQYF. Full variable domain (missing parts from reference TRBV7-2 and TRBJ2-7): GAGVSQSPSNKVTEKGKDVELRCDPISGHTALYWYRQSLGQGLEFLIYFQGNSAPDKSGLPSDRFSAERTGGSVSTLTIQRTQQEDSAVYLCASSSPRTSGNYEQYFGPGTRLTVT.

The CDR3 here is CAIRDSTNSNQPQHF. The CDR3 DNA is TGTGCCATCAGGGACAGTACGAATAGCAATCAGCCCCAGCATTTT. The V call is TRBV10-3, the J call TRBJ1-5; weak D call: TRBD1 (6 bases). V lost 6 bases and J lost 0, with 12 bases in between. The CDR3 length is 15 residues. Germline V gene lookup returns CDR1 ENHRY and CDR2 SYGVKD.

The gene calls are TRBV20-1 and TRBJ1-1, with D unresolved. Germline-derived CDR1 and CDR2 are DFQATT and SNEGSKA (reference sequence). CDR3 length equals 11 residues. The V and J ends lost 2 bases and 8 bases respectively, with 9 bases between them. The DNA for the CDR3 is TGCAGTGCTAGATCCCAGCGGGAAGCTTTCTTT. Protein sequence: CSARSQREAFF.

This chain links TRBV25-1 with TRBJ1-2; possibly TRBD1 for D (5 bases). This CDR3 region has 15 residues. CDR1 and CDR2 from the germline V gene are MGHDK and SYGVNS. The germline V and J ends were trimmed by 3 bases and 6 bases, with 17 bases remaining between them. The CDR3 sequence: CASSDQAVGVDGYTF. CDR3 DNA sequence: TGTGCCAGCAGTGACCAAGCAGTAGGGGTTGATGGCTACACCTTC.